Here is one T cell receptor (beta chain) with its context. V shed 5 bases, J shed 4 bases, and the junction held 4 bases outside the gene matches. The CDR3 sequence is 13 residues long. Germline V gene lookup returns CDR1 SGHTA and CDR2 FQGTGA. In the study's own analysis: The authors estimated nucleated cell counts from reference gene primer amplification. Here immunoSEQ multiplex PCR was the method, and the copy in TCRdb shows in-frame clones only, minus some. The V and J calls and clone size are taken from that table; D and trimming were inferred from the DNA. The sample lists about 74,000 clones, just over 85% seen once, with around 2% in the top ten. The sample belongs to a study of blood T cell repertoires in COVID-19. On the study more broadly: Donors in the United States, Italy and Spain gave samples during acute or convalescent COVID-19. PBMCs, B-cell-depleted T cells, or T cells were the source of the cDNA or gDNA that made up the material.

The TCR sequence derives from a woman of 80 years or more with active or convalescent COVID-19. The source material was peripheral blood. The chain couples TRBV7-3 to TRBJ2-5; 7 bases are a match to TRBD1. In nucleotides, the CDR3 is TGTGCCAGCAGCCTAGGGACAGCAGAGACCCAGTACTTC. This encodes CASSLGTAETQYF.